This is a list of T cell receptor beta chains from one sample in a study of blood T cell repertoires in COVID-19. Libraries were prepared by immunoSEQ multiplex PCR; TCRdb keeps only in-frame clonotypes and omits some of them. The repertoire holds around 120,000 clones, with around 86% as singletons. The sample was peripheral blood. These TCRs come from a man aged 35-49 years with active or convalescent COVID-19. Each CDR3 is given with its conserved first and last residue. Fields, in order: D gene, J gene, clone size, V gene, CDR3 protein, CDR3 DNA. A D gene is named only where the DNA matches it firmly. Some rows mark clone size as missing; the rest say once, few, many or name a class of expanded clone.

>NA|TRBJ2-3|NA|TRBV29-1
CSVDRAMDRDTQYF
TGCAGCGTTGACAGGGCGATGGATCGAGATACGCAGTATTTT
>TRBD1|TRBJ1-1|once|TRBV3-1/TRBV3-2
CASSQEGGRGPEAFF
TGTGCCAGCAGCCAAGAAGGGGGCAGGGGACCTGAAGCTTTCTTT
>NA|TRBJ1-2|NA|TRBV30
CAWSDLGGTGYTF
TGTGCCTGGAGTGACTTGGGGGGGACAGGCTACACCTTC
>TRBD1|TRBJ2-1|NA|TRBV6-5
CASSGGNEQFF
TGTGCCAGCTCAGGGGGCAATGAGCAGTTCTTC
>TRBD2|TRBJ2-3|once|TRBV3-1/TRBV3-2
CASRATSGGTTDTQYF
TGTGCCAGCAGAGCAACTAGCGGGGGGACCACAGATACGCAGTATTTT
>TRBD1|TRBJ2-7|NA|TRBV18
CASSPDRGGSYEQYF
TGTGCCAGCTCGCCGGACAGGGGAGGGTCCTACGAGCAGTACTTC
>NA|TRBJ1-5|NA|TRBV19
CATTGVGSGQPQHF
TGTGCCACAACGGGGGTGGGGTCGGGTCAGCCCCAGCATTTT
>NA|TRBJ1-3|NA|TRBV9
CASSVESGNGNTIYF
TGTGCCAGCAGCGTAGAGAGCGGGAATGGAAACACCATATATTTT
>TRBD1|TRBJ2-2|NA|TRBV7-3
CATKRFGQEMNTGELFF
TGTGCCACCAAGAGGTTTGGACAGGAGATGAACACCGGGGAGCTGTTTTTT
>NA|TRBJ2-5|once|TRBV5-1
CASSLGGGETQYF
TGCGCCAGCAGCTTGGGCGGCGGGGAGACCCAGTACTTC
>TRBD1|TRBJ2-2|once|TRBV5-6
CASSLEGQGRANTGELFF
TGTGCCAGCAGCTTGGAAGGACAGGGGCGCGCGAACACCGGGGAGCTGTTTTTT
>NA|TRBJ1-2|NA|TRBV6-5
CASSSAHPFYGYTF
TGTGCCAGCAGTTCCGCACACCCTTTCTATGGCTACACCTTC
>NA|TRBJ1-1|NA|TRBV29-1
CSVGRESRFTEAFF
TGCAGCGTTGGGAGGGAATCGAGGTTCACTGAAGCTTTCTTT
>NA|TRBJ2-5|NA|TRBV27
CASSTKGGGFPLETQYF
TGTGCCAGCAGCACAAAAGGCGGCGGATTCCCCTTAGAGACCCAGTACTTC
>NA|TRBJ1-4|few|TRBV9
CASSVGTDEKLFF
TGTGCCAGCAGCGTAGGGACAGATGAAAAACTGTTTTTT
>NA|TRBJ1-6|NA|TRBV19
CASSWADSPLHF
TGTGCCAGTAGTTGGGCAGACTCACCCCTCCACTTT
>TRBD1|TRBJ2-2|NA|TRBV6-5
CASKNGGQFTGELFF
TGTGCCAGCAAGAATGGGGGACAGTTCACCGGGGAGCTGTTTTTT
>TRBD1|TRBJ1-6|NA|TRBV6-5
CASRGQAYNSPLHF
TGTGCCAGCAGGGGACAGGCGTATAATTCACCCCTCCACTTT
>NA|TRBJ1-1|NA|TRBV9
CASSVSADLNTEAFF
TGTGCCAGCAGCGTATCGGCAGACTTGAACACTGAAGCTTTCTTT
>NA|TRBJ1-1|NA|TRBV12-3/TRBV12-4
CASSFTGDTEAFF
TGTGCCAGCAGTTTTACGGGGGACACTGAAGCTTTCTTT
>NA|TRBJ1-2|NA|TRBV7-2
CASSRGVGQRLYGYTF
TGTGCCAGCAGCCGGGGAGTCGGACAGCGACTATATGGCTACACCTTC
>TRBD1|TRBJ2-7|few|TRBV30
CAWRGQGRSYEQYF
TGTGCCTGGAGAGGACAGGGGCGCTCCTACGAGCAGTACTTC
>NA|TRBJ2-2|NA|TRBV5-1
CASSLQGDTGELFF
TGCGCCAGCAGCTTACAGGGCGACACCGGGGAGCTGTTTTTT
>NA|TRBJ2-3|NA|TRBV7-2
CASSLWGGGADTQYF
TGTGCCAGCAGCTTATGGGGAGGGGGGGCAGATACGCAGTATTTT
>NA|TRBJ2-7|NA|TRBV6-6
CASSTPQVLPSYEQYF
TGTGCCAGCAGTACCCCACAGGTGCTTCCCTCCTACGAGCAGTACTTC
>TRBD2|TRBJ2-5|NA|TRBV9
CASSVGAGIETQYF
TGTGCCAGCAGCGTCGGAGCGGGGATAGAGACCCAGTACTTC
>NA|TRBJ2-1|NA|TRBV16
CASSQPPGGVFNEQFF
TGTGCCAGCAGCCAACCCCCCGGCGGCGTCTTTAATGAGCAGTTCTTC